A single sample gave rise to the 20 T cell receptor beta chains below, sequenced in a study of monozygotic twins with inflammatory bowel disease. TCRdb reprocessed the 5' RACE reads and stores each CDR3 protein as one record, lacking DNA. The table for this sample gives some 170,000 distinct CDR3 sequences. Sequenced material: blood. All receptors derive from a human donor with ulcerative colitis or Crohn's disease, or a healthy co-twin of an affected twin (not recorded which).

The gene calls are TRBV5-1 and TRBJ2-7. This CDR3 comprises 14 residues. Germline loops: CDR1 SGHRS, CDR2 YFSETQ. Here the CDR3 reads CASSLWAGSYEQYF.

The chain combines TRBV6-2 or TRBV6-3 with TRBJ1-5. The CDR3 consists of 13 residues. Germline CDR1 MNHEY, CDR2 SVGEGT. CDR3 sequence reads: CASTWIENQPQHF.

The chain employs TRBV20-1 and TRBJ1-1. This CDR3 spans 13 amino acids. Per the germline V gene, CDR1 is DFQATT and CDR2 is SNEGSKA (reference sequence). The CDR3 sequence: CSVPRQTNTEAFF.

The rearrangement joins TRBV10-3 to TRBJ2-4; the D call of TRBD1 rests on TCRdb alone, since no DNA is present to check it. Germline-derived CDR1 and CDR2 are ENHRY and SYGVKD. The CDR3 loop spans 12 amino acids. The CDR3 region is CAISGRGNIQYF.

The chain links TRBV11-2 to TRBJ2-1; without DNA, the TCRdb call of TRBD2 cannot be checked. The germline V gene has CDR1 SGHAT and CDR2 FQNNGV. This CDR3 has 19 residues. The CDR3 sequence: CASSLDYSSGRVGYNEQFF.

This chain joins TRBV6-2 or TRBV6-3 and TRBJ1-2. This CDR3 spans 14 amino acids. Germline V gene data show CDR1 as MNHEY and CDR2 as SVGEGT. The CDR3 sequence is CASSYEDGNYGYTF.

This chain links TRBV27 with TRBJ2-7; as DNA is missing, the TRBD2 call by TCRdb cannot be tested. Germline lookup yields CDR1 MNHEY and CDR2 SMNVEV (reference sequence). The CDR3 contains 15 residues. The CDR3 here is CASSLSTSGKYEQYF.

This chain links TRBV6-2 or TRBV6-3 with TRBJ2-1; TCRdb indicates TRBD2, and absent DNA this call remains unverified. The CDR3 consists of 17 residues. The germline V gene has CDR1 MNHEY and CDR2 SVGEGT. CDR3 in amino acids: CASSYLSSGRAYNEQFF.

CDR3: CASGQVHEQYF. The V and J genes are TRBV19 and TRBJ2-7. This CDR3 region has 11 residues. The V gene's germline CDR1 is LNHDA and CDR2 SQIVND (reference sequence). The whole variable domain, filled in from reference TRBV19 and TRBJ2-7, reads DGGITQSPKYLFRKEGQNVTLSCEQNLNHDAMYWYRQDPGQGLRLIYYSQIVNDFQKGDIAEGYSVSREKKESFPLTVTSAQKNPTAFYLCASGQVHEQYFGPGTRLTVT.

The CDR3 reads CASSQRAGGADTGELFF. The chain carries TRBV7-3 and TRBJ2-2; TCRdb selects TRBD1, and the lack of DNA leaves this call unchecked. The CDR3 is 17 amino acids. Germline lookup yields CDR1 SGHTA and CDR2 FQGTGA.

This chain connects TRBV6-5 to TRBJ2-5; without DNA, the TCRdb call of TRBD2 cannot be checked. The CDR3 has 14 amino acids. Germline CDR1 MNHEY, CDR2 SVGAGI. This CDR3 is CASSYPQGGETQYF.

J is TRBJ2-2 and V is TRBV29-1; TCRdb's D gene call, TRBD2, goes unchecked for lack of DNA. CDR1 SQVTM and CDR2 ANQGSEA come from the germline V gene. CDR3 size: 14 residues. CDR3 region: CSVGLAGDAGELFF.

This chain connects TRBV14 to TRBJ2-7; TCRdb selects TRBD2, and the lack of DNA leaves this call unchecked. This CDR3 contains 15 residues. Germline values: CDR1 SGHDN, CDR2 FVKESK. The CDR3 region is CASSPLGDRSYEQYF.

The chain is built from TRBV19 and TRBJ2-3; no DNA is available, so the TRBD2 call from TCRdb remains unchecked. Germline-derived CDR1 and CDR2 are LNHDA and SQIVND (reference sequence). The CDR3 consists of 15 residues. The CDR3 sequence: CASTPAGGPADTQYF.

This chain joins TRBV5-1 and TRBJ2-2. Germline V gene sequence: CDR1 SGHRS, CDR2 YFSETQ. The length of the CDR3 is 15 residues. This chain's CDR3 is CASSLGPLNTGELFF.

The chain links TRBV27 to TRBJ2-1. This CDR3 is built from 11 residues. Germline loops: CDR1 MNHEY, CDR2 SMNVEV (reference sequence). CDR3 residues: CASSSGNEQFF.

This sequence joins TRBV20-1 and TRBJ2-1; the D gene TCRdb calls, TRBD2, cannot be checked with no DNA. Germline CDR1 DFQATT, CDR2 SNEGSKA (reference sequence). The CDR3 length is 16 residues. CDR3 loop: CSARVAGGPTYNEQFF.

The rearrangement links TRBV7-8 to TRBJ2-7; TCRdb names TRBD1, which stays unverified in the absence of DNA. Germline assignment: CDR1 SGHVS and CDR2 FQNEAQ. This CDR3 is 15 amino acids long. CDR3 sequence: CASILRGAGPGEQYF.

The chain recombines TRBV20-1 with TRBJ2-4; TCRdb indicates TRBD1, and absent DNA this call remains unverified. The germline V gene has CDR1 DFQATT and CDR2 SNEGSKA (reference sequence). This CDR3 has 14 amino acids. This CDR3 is CSANLAGTGNIQYF.

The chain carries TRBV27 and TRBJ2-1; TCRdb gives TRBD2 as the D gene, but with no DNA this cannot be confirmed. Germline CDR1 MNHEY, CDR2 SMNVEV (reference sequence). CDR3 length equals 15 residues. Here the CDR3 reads CASSPLAGSYNEQFF.